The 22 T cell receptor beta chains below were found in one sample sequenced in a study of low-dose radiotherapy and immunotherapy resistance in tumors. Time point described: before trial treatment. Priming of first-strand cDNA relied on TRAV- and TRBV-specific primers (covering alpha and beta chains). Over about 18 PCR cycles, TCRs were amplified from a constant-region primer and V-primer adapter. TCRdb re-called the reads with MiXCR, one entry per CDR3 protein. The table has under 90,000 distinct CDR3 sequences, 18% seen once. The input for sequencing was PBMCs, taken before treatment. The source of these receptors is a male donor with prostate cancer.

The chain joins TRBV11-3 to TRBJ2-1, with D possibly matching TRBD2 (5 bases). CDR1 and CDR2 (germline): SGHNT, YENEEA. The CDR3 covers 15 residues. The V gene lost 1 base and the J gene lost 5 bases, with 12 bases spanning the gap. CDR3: CASSLALVGDNEQFF. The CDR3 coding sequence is TGTGCCAGCAGCTTAGCGTTGGTCGGGGACAATGAGCAGTTCTTC.

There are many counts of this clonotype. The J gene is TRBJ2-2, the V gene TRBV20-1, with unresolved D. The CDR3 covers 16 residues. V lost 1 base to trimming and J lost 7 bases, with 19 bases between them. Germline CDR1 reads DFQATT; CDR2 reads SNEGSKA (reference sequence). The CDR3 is CSARGGTRRSFGELFF. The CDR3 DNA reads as TGCAGTGCTAGAGGTGGCACGCGGCGGAGTTTCGGGGAGCTGTTTTTT.

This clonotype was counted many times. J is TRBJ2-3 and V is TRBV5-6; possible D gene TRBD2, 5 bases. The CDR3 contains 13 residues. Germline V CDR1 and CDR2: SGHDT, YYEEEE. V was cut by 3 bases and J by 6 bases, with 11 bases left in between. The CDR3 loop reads CASSSGSDDTQYF. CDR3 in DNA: TGTGCCAGCAGCTCTGGTAGCGACGATACGCAGTATTTT.

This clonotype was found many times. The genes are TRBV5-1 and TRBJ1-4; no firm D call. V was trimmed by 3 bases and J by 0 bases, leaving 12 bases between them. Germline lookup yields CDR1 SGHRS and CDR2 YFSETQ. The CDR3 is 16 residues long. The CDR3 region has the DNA TGCGCCAGCAGCTATGATCGTCCAGCAACTAATGAAAAACTGTTTTTT. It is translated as CASSYDRPATNEKLFF.

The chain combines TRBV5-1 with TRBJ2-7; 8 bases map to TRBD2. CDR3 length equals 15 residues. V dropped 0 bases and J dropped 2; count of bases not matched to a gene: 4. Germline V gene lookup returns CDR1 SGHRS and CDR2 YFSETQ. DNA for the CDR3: TGCGCCAGCAGCTTGGGTAGCGGGATAACCTACGAGCAGTACTTC. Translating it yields CASSLGSGITYEQYF.

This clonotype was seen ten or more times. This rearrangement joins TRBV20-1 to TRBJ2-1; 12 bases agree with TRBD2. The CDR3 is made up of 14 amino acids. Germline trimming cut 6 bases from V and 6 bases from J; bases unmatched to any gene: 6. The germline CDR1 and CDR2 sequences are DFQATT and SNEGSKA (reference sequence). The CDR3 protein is CSALTSGGPNEQFF. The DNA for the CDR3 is TGCAGTGCACTGACTAGCGGGGGACCCAATGAGCAGTTCTTC.

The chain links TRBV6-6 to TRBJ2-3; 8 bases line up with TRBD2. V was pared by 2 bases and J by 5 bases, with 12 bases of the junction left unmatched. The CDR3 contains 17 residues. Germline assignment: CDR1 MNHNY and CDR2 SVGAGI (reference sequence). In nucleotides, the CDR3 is TGTGCCAGCAGTTACGTTCTGTCGGGGGGGGTAGGAGATACGCAGTATTTT. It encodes CASSYVLSGGVGDTQYF.

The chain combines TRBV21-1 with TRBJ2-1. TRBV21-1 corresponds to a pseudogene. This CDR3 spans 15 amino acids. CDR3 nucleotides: TGTGCCAGCAGCAAAGCGGCCAGATATTACACTGTGCAGTTCTTC. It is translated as CASSKAARYYTVQFF.

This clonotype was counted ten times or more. The CDR3 DNA sequence: TGTGCCAGCAGCTTAGGTGGGGGCCGGCAGCCCCAGCATTTT. It codes for CASSLGGGRQPQHF. V gene TRBV7-9 combines with J gene TRBJ1-5; D might be TRBD1 (6 bases). The CDR3 has 14 residues. Trimming cost V 1 base and J 7 bases, with 11 bases left between them. CDR1 SEHNR and CDR2 FQNEAQ come from the germline V gene (reference sequence).

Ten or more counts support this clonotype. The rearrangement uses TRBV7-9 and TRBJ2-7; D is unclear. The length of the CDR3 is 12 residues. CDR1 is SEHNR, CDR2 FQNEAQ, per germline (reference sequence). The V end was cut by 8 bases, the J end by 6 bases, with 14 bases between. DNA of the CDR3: TGTGCCAGCGGGAAACTCTACTTCGAGCAGTACTTC. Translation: CASGKLYFEQYF.

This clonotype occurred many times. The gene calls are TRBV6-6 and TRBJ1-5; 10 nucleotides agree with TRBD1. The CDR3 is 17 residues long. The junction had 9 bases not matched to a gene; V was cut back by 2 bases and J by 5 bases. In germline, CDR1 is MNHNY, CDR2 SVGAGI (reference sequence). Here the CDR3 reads CASSYAGTGEGYQPQHF. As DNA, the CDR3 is TGTGCCAGCAGTTACGCCGGGACAGGGGAGGGTTATCAGCCCCAGCATTTT.

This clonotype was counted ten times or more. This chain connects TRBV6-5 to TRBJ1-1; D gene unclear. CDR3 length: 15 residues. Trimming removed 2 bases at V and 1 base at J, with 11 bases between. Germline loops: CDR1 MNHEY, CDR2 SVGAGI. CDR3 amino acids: CASSYRILGNTEAFF. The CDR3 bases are TGTGCCAGCAGTTACAGGATACTTGGGAACACTGAAGCTTTCTTT.

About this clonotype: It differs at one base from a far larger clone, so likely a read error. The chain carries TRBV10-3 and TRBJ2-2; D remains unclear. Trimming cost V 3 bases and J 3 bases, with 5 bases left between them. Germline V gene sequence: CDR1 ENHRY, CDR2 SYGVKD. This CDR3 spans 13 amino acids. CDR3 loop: CAISEAHTGELFF. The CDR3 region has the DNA TGTGCCATCAGTGAAGCCCACACCGGGGAGCTGTTTTTT.

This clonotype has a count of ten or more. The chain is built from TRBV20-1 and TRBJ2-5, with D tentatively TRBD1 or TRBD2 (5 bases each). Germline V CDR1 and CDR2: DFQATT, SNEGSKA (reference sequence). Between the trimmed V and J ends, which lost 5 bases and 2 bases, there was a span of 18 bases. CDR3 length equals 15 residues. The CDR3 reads CSAHTGTRVQETQYF. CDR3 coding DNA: TGCAGTGCTCATACCGGGACGCGTGTGCAAGAGACCCAGTACTTC.

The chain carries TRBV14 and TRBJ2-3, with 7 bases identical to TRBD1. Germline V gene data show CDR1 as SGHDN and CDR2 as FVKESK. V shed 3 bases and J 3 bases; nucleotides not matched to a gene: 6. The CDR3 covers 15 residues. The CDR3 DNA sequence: TGTGCCAGCAGCCACCCCCGGACAGGTACAGATACGCAGTATTTT. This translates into CASSHPRTGTDTQYF. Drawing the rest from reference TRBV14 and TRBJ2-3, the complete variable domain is EAGVTQFPSHSVIEKGQTVTLRCDPISGHDNLYWYRRVMGKEIKFLLHFVKESKQDESGMPNNRFLAERTGGTYSTLKVQPAELEDSGVYFCASSHPRTGTDTQYFGPGTRLTVL.

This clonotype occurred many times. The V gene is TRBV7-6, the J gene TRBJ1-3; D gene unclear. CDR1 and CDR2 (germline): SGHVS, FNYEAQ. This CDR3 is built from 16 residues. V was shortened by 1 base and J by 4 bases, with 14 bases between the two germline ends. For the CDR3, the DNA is TGTGCCAGCAGCTTAGGTTTGCCAGCAGAAGGAAACACCATATATTTT. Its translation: CASSLGLPAEGNTIYF.

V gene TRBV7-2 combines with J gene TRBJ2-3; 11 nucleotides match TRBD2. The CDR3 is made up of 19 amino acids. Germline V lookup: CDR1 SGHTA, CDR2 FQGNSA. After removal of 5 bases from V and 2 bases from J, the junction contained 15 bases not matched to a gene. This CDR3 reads CASSSAGGVAGGHTDTQYF. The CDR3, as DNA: TGTGCCAGCAGCAGCGCGGGGGGGGTAGCGGGGGGGCACACAGATACGCAGTATTTT. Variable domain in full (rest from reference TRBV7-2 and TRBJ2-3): GAGVSQSPSNKVTEKGKDVELRCDPISGHTALYWYRQSLGQGLEFLIYFQGNSAPDKSGLPSDRFSAERTGGSVSTLTIQRTQQEDSAVYLCASSSAGGVAGGHTDTQYFGPGTRLTVL.

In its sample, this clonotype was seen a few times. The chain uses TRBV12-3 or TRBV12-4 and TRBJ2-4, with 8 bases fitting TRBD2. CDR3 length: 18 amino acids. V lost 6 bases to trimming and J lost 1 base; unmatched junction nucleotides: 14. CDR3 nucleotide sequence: TGTGCCAGCAGCCATGGGGACGGGGGGGCCCCGGCCAAAAACATTCAGTACTTC. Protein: CASSHGDGGAPAKNIQYF.

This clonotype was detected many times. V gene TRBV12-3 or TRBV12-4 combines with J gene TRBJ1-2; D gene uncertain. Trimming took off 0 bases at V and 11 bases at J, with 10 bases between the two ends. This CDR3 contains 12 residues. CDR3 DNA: TGTGCCAGCAGTTTAGCGCGGGCGGGGTACACCTTC. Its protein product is CASSLARAGYTF.

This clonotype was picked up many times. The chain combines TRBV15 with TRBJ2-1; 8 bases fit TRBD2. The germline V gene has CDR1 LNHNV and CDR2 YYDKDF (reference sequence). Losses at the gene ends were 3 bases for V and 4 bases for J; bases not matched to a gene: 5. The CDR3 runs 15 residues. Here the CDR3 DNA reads TGTGCCACCAGCAGTCCAGCGGGGGAGTACAATGAGCAGTTCTTC. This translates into CATSSPAGEYNEQFF.

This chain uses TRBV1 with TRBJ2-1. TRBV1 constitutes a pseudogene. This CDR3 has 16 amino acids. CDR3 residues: CTSSQDSTSAHNEQFF. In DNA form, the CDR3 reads TGCACCAGCAGCCAAGATAGCACTAGCGCCCACAATGAGCAGTTCTTC.

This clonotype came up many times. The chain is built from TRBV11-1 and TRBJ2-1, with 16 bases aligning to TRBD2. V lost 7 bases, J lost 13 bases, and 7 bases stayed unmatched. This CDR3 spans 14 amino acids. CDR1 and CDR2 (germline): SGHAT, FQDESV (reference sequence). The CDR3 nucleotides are TGTGCCAGCACCCTTGGGACTAGCGGGGGGGAACAGTTCTTC. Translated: CASTLGTSGGEQFF.